This T cell receptor beta chain was sequenced for a study of cytomegalovirus exposure and HLA in healthy donors (dated by TCRdb to 2016 to 2017). Concerning the study at large: In an earlier analysis of under 750 of the donors, 250 to 300 Gb of sequence data and approximately 100 million unique TCR beta sequences from roughly 180 million T cells were reported. An early release covering approximately 600 HLA-typed donors comprised about 300 gigabases of sequencing data and roughly 85 million unique TCR sequences. The genetic ancestry cluster associated with self-reported Caucasian donors included 81% of the 398 genotyped donors. The study was designed to test whether signatures of past pathogen exposure could be identified by cataloging public T cell receptors. Using immunosequencing, the study profiled T cell repertoires from fewer than 850 subjects and related those repertoires to cytomegalovirus serostatus. A separate validation cohort of over 95 different subjects was used in addition to the roughly 700-subject first cohort. To predict cytomegalovirus infection status, the study combined high-throughput TCR immunosequencing, statistical association of individual TCRs with disease status, and machine learning. In a later analysis, previously published TCR beta repertoires from 550 to 700 donors were re-analyzed and high-resolution HLA genotyping was added so that TCR occurrence patterns could be studied. In the later analysis, no new phenotypic data were used to find candidate immune exposures; instead, reliance was placed on TCR beta sequences and their occurrence across donors. In an earlier analysis of 500 to 650 of the donors, high-throughput TCR beta sequencing was used to judge whether each TCR beta V gene segment behaved as functional or pseudogenic. Donor age, sex, ethnicity and CMV serostatus were collected together with the repertoire data. A later genetic analysis took genome-wide SNP genotypes for about three fifths of the roughly 700 donors and used that subset as a discovery cohort. Every discovery cohort repertoire had been produced on one sequencing platform. Both class I and class II loci were covered by HLA typing, at four-digit resolution. Typing coverage differed by locus: A, B, C, DRB1 and DQB1 were typed in roughly 620-630 donors, DQA1 in 522, DPA1 in around 610, and DPB1 in 450 to 480. Roughly 5 DR-DQ haplotypes were handled as single units for association and clustering, since linkage in the cohort was strong. On average, around 240,000 unique TCR beta nucleotide sequences were sequenced per donor among 300 to 500 genotyped donors of the cohort, with 15% to 20% of those sequences being non-productive.

The germline V gene (reference sequence) supplies CDR1 SGHNT and CDR2 YYREEE. Trimmed from V: 6 bases; trimmed from J: 2 bases; junction bases lacking a gene match: 6. Spanning cysteine to phenylalanine, the CDR3 consists of 14 amino acids. Only CDR3 DNA is held: 42 bases, read in frame from base 1. To prepare the library, the immunoSEQ multiplex PCR assay was applied. For the multiplex PCR, a mixture combining 60 forward primers for TCR Vbeta segments and 13 reverse primers for TCR Jbeta segments was used. The CDR3 region of rearranged TCR beta genes was amplified from genomic DNA with a multiplex PCR assay. On the Illumina HiSeq System, the amplified TCR beta libraries were sequenced as 87-base-pair reads. On the study's bioinformatics: In a later analysis, around 80 million unique TCR beta chains were counted across the approximately 640 repertoires, and around 11 million of these chains were shared by at least two donors. Raw reads were error-corrected and collapsed into unique sequences with a nearest-neighbor algorithm that merged closely related sequences to remove PCR and sequencing errors. CDR3 sequences were aligned to IMGT reference sequences to assign V, D and J gene segments. For a sequence to be retained, at least a six-nucleotide match to both a V gene segment and a J gene segment was required. Rearrangements were called productive when the CDR3 lacked stop codons and stayed in frame with V and J; all others were non-productive. Following IMGT convention, CDR3 was defined as the stretch from the second conserved V-encoded cysteine to the conserved J-encoded phenylalanine. In an earlier analysis of some 550 of the donors, sequences lacking an unambiguous match to a single V gene segment were excluded. An earlier analysis of approximately 590 of the donors classified V segments as functional when productive rearrangements were above 56.7% and as segregating when the standard deviation between donors was above 5%. A statistical classification framework was built to diagnose cytomegalovirus status from the catalog of TCR beta chain sequences. A later analysis assigned V and J genes by comparing TCR nucleotide sequences with IMGT/GENE-DB human TR gene sequences. A later analysis assigned CDR3 sequences and most-parsimonious VDJ recombination scenarios with the TCRdist pipeline. In a later analysis, each TCR beta chain was defined by its CDR3 amino acid sequence together with its V-gene family, and reads without a unique V-gene family were excluded. As a way to deal with suspected cross-contamination and a sequencing artifact, a later analysis dropped nearly 600 nucleotide sequences that were highly shared and had low generation probability. In a later analysis, a clonal expansion index for each public chain was calculated from normalized within-repertoire ranks of inferred template counts. Generation probabilities in a later analysis came from a VDJ recombination model fitted to out-of-frame rearrangements, and those results were checked against IGoR. A later analysis scored TCR-TCR, TCR-HLA and TCR-CMV co-occurrence with hypergeometric tests, applying a repertoire-size bias correction to TCR pairs. A later analysis estimated false discovery rates by permuting HLA or CMV assignments 20 times. A later analysis grouped co-occurring TCRs with DBSCAN, adding TCRdist sequence similarity when clustering within HLA-allele-positive subsets. For co-occurrence clustering, repertoires with fewer than 30,000 or more than 120,000 public chains were excluded, along with a handful of repertoires with anomalous nucleotide sharing. TCRdb took over this immuneACCESS table, retaining in-frame rearrangements with V and J assigned. Such tables are incomplete; in checked studies, under half of the missing clones stem from an unresolved V gene, and the remainder is unexplained. V, J and clone size derive from that table, while D and trimming were established from the DNA sequence. This sample gives fewer than 130,000 clones in total; around three quarters of them show up just once. The top ten clonotypes cover 1% to 1.5% of the sample.

On this clone itself: Its cognate antigen has yet to be identified. Per-nucleotide qualities are absent, and no much larger clonotype sits a single base away.

In total, 600 or so healthy bone marrow donors made up the cohort. All cohort members were sampled while nominally healthy, although unrecorded immune exposures were likely present. The donor tested CMV seronegative, placing the donor among the 300 to 400 seronegative members of the cohort. Each donor provided a peripheral blood sample, and peripheral blood mononuclear cells were used for TCR beta sequencing. The Qiagen DNeasy Blood Extraction Kit was used to extract genomic DNA from the blood cell samples. The paper's findings and limits, for the study overall: While some public TCRs were present in many individuals, most TCR sequences turned up only very rarely across donors. In a later analysis, most CMV-associated TCR beta chains were found to appear HLA-restricted, with HLA associations seemingly driven largely by CMV exposure. Some IMGT-functional V segments, including TRBV6-2 and TRBV6-3, could not be told apart with the 87-base-pair reads, so those segments were excluded. The classifier was reported to diagnose cytomegalovirus status with high specificity and sensitivity in both the original and validation cohorts. V-gene and J-gene trimming of TCR beta chains was associated with a missense DCLRE1C variant in a later genetic analysis, and the association was replicated in an independent cohort. In an earlier analysis of under 600 of the donors, most TCR beta V segments were observed in productive rearrangements about 90% or about 30% of the time, broadly matching IMGT annotations. A cluster of highly shared sequence variants was judged likely to represent a technical artifact of the sequencing pipeline. CMV serostatus was the only immune exposure information available for the cohort. In a later genetic analysis, fewer N-insertions in productive TCRs were reported among donors in an Asian-associated ancestry cluster than the 666-donor mean. The earlier analysis of fewer than 750 of the donors excluded seventeen rarely observed V segments, including chromosome 9 orphons, because counts were too low. When HLA alleles, especially DR and DQ, strongly co-occurred, TCR associations were difficult to assign to individual alleles. A few of the identified cytomegalovirus-associated TCR beta chains were confirmed in vitro to be specific for cytomegalovirus antigens. The authors suggested that the approach could potentially be extended to other disease states and immunological phenotypes. The cohort was sequenced for TCR beta chains only, and without alpha or paired-chain data the features that could be detected were limited. Specific HLA alleles were associated with about 17,000 TCR beta sequences at a false discovery rate of 0.05 in a later analysis. According to a later analysis, parvovirus B19, influenza, CMV and Epstein-Barr virus appeared linked to several top co-occurrence clusters. The study listed over 150 TCR beta chains as associated with cytomegalovirus. Linkage disequilibrium might explain the correlated functional status among segregating V segments, but an unknown experimental factor could not be ruled out. A later analysis found that HLA-associated TCR beta chains were more clonally expanded and had lower generation probabilities than equally common non-associated chains. A further reported finding was that TCR beta sequences accurately predicted the HLA-A and HLA-B alleles for most subjects in the first cohort. Sequencing depth was assumed to be roughly uniform across donors in the presence/absence analyses, though that assumption may not hold. Because some donors lacked HLA typing at each locus, the association tests relied only on the typed subset. In a later analysis, the rate of TCR association differed among HLA loci, with DRB1 alleles having the most associated TCRs and HLA-C alleles having the fewest.

The sequence came from a woman in her thirties in good health and CMV-seronegative. Material: PBMCs. Recombination linked TRBV5-4 to TRBJ2-3; 7 nucleotides in the junction match TRBD2. The CDR3 protein sequence reads: CASMRELPTDTQYF. In nucleotide form, the sequence is TGTGCCAGCATGCGGGAGCTCCCCACAGATACGCAGTATTTT.